This TCR beta chain was retrieved from a study of T cells in Graves' hyperthyroidism and ophthalmopathy. This clonotype was seen at least ten times. There were TCR beta CDR3 regions amplified from RNA transcripts. The HTBI primer set was used in a first-round RT-PCR of the TCR CDR3. TCRdb re-analysed the multiplex PCR reads in MiXCR, keeping a single row per CDR3 protein. The sample lists fewer than 600,000 distinct CDR3 sequences; 13% to 15% were seen once. Patients were excluded because of uncontrolled infection, other autoimmune disease, pregnancy or lactation. PBMCs were obtained from approximately 9.2 ml fresh peripheral blood. The CDR3 consists of 16 residues. CDR1 is SGHNT and CDR2 is YENEEA in the germline V gene. Trimming cost V 5 bases and J 2 bases, with 16 bases left between them.

Material for sequencing was blood. This clonotype was sampled from a woman under 30 with Graves' hyperthyroidism. V gene TRBV11-3 combines with J gene TRBJ2-1, with D uncertain. The CDR3 loop reads CASSPPRTRTYNEQFF. In DNA, the CDR3 is TGTGCCAGCAGCCCCCCCCGGACCCGAACCTACAATGAGCAGTTCTTC. Full variable domain (missing parts from reference TRBV11-3 and TRBJ2-1): EAGVVQSPRYKIIEKKQPVAFWCNPISGHNTLYWYLQNLGQGPELLIRYENEEAVDDSQLPKDRFSAERLKGVDSTLKIQPAELGDSAVYLCASSPPRTRTYNEQFFGPGTRLTVL.